The clone carrying this TCR beta chain occurred once. The data were obtained in a study of T cell changes during pregnancy in multiple sclerosis. The method was immunoSEQ multiplex PCR; TCRdb's version includes in-frame clones alone and lacks a portion of them. Of 55,000 to 70,000 clones in the sample, 90% to 95% were seen once. CDR1 is MNHEY, CDR2 SMNVEV, per germline (reference sequence). J gave up 3 bases and V 7 bases, and 11 bases lay outside the gene matches. The CDR3 extends over 15 amino acids. The starting material was CD4+ T cells from peripheral blood mononuclear cells, obtained before pregnancy. This TCR was recovered from a female donor with multiple sclerosis, enrolled in a pregnancy study. V is TRBV27 and J is TRBJ2-7, with 8 positions matching TRBD2. CDR3 amino acids: CASKLQSTSVYEQYF. The CDR3 bases are TGTGCCAGCAAACTCCAGTCGACTAGCGTCTACGAGCAGTACTTC.